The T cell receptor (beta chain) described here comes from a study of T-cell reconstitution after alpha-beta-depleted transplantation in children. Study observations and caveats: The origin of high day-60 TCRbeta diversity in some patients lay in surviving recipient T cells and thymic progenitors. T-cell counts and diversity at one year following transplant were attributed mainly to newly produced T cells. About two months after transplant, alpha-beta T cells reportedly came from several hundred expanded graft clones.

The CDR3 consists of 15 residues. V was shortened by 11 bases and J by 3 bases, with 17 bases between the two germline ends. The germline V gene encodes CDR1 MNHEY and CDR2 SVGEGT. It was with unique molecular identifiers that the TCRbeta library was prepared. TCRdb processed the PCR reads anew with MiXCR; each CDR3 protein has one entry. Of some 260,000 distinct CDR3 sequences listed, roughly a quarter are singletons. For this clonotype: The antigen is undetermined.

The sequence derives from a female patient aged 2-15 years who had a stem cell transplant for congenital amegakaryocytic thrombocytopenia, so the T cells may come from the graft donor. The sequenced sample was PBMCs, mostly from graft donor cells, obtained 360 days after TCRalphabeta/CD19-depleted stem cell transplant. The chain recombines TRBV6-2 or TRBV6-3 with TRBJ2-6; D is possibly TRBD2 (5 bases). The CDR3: CASTDSGVGANVLTF. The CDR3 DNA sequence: TGTGCCTCAACGGACTCTGGAGTTGGGGCCAACGTCCTGACTTTC.